This T cell receptor (beta chain) was obtained from a study of cytomegalovirus exposure and HLA in healthy donors. Findings and caveats of the study: DRB1 showed the most TCR associations and HLA-C the fewest in a later analysis, as rates varied by HLA locus.

The PCR had 60 Vbeta and 13 Jbeta primers. Clones were read by immunoSEQ multiplex PCR, and TCRdb kept only the in-frame ones, dropping some. The sample yields some 170,000 clones, almost 80% seen once. V trimming: 0 bases; J trimming: 3 bases; junction bases outside the gene matches: 3. Germline V gives CDR1 SGHRS, CDR2 YFSETQ. The CDR3 consists of 14 residues. Comment on this clone: As yet, its antigen is unknown.

Sequenced input: PBMCs. The TCR sequence derives from a woman between 45 and 60 years old in good health and CMV-seronegative. The chain carries TRBV5-1 and TRBJ2-7; the match to TRBD1 covers 7 bases. Written as DNA, the CDR3 is TGCGCCAGCAGCTTGGGAACAGGGGTCTACGAGCAGTACTTC. Translating it yields CASSLGTGVYEQYF.